This TCR beta chain was identified during a study of multiple sclerosis patients with progressive multifocal leukoencephalopathy. Study-level findings and limits: The findings' link to JC virus versus immunocompromise remained uncertain.

Time point reported: around 13 months of natalizumab therapy. The CDR3 runs 16 residues. Germline lookup yields CDR1 SGHTA and CDR2 FQGTGA. V was shortened by 1 base and J by 9 bases, with 19 bases between the two germline ends. Comment on this clone: Its antigen is currently unknown.

The survey-level immunoSEQ assay was used. Sequencing used immunoSEQ multiplex PCR; TCRdb keeps in-frame clones, though not all of them. Seen here are 20,000 to 30,000 clones, 75% to 95% observed once, and the top ten hold approximately 2%. The sequence derives from a man aged 25 to 40 with multiple sclerosis. This chain joins TRBV7-3 and TRBJ2-1; TRBD2 is a possible D gene (6 bases). The specimen comprised PBMCs, sampled from a patient treated with natalizumab. This CDR3 is CASSLRPTSSRGEQFF. Written as DNA, the CDR3 is TGTGCCAGCAGCTTAAGACCCACATCCTCGCGGGGTGAGCAGTTCTTC.